This T cell receptor (beta chain) appears in the sequencing data of a study of response to subunit inactivated influenza vaccine. Study-level results: That few new T cells are recruited by each seasonal influenza vaccination was the authors' suggestion.

TCRdb fed the RT-PCR reads into MiXCR, producing one record per CDR3 protein. The sample records some 200,000 distinct CDR3 sequences, 10% to 15% being singletons. For this clonotype: As yet, its antigen is unknown.

The CDR3 spans 15 residues. V shed 2 bases and J 4 bases; nucleotides not matched to a gene: 4. Looked up from germline, CDR1 is SNHLY and CDR2 is FYNNEI. This same sample was also part of a study on T cells expressing NK-cell markers. From that paper: 5'RACE template switching with UMIs generated TCR beta cDNA. It was from sorted CD3+CD56+NKG2C+, CD3+CD56+NKG2C- and CD3+CD56-NKG2C+ T cells that TCR beta repertoires came.

The specimen was CD8+ T cells sorted from PBMCs, collected approximately 12 days after vaccination. The chain has TRBV2 and TRBJ2-7, with 11 bases matching TRBD2. This clonotype was obtained from a man in his fifties who received an inactivated influenza vaccine. The CDR3 sequence: CASSETLAGEYEQYF. The CDR3 DNA is TGTGCCAGCAGTGAAACACTAGCGGGAGAATACGAGCAGTACTTC.